This T cell receptor (beta chain) was identified during a study of shared clonotypes between healthy human individuals. Study information: Each donor's CD4 naive and CD4 memory cells filled three plates apiece, CD8 naive two, and CD8 memory one.

Points from the study as a whole: Between a few donors, naive CD4 clonotypes were shared at a level of about 5%.

Sequencing used immunoSEQ multiplex PCR; TCRdb keeps in-frame clones, though not all of them. The sample has some 1,600,000 clones, 98% seen once. Of note for this clone: Its antigen remains unidentified.

Germline values: CDR1 MDHEN, CDR2 SYDVKM. The CDR3 is 14 residues long. V gave up 3 bases and J gave up 5 bases; unmatched junction bases: 4. The TCR comes from a man younger than 40 in good health. Sequenced: naive CD4+ T cells sorted from blood. Subset denoted: CD45RA+ positively selected. This chain links TRBV28 with TRBJ1-2; 9 nucleotides line up with TRBD1. The CDR3 spells CASSFGTGRYGYTF. The CDR3 bases are TGTGCCAGCAGTTTCGGGACAGGGAGGTATGGCTACACCTTC.